Each of the 24 T cell receptor beta chains below was sequenced from the same sample in a study of metastatic and nonmetastatic thyroid tumors. There were no patients who had received any treatment before thyroid surgery. Via MiXCR, TCRdb re-called the PCR reads. This sample carries more than 90,000 clones, approximately 11% of them seen once, and the ten largest clones take around 11%. The sequencing input was blood. The receptor set was obtained from a female donor with papillary thyroid cancer or a benign thyroid nodule (not recorded which). Some clones in this sample may be carry-over from other donors' samples.

This clone came up many times. A much larger clone differs by one base, so this may be a read error. The rearrangement links TRBV28 to TRBJ1-2, with a possible D match to TRBD1 (6 bases). This CDR3 spans 15 amino acids. The germline gives CDR1 MDHEN, CDR2 SYDVKM. V shed 5 bases and J shed 7 bases, with 20 bases lying between them. CDR3 region: CASSRGGDFVRGYTF. The CDR3 DNA reads TGTGCCAGCAGTAGGGGGGGGGACTTCGTTCGTGGCTACACCTTC.

At least ten counts were recorded for this clone. V usage is TRBV6-1 and J usage is TRBJ1-1; D might be TRBD1 (6 bases). The ends were cut back, 1 base at V and 3 bases at J, with 9 bases in the middle. The CDR3 covers 14 residues. Per germline, CDR1 MNHNS and CDR2 SASEGT. DNA of the CDR3: TGTGCCAGCAGTGAAGGTAACAGGGACACTGAAGCTTTCTTT. It codes for CASSEGNRDTEAFF.

This clone was counted ten times or more. The V and J genes are TRBV11-3 and TRBJ2-2; D is undetermined. This CDR3 region has 15 residues. CDR1 is SGHNT, CDR2 YENEEA, per germline. V dropped 5 bases and J dropped 7 bases, with 17 bases sitting between them. The CDR3 DNA follows: TGTGCCAGCAGCCCACGGGCAGACTGGGGCGGGGAGCTGTTTTTT. The encoded protein is CASSPRADWGGELFF.

Remarks on this clone: A much larger clone sits a single nucleotide away, making a read error possible. The V call is TRBV6-1, the J call TRBJ2-5; 11 bases are a match to TRBD2. Germline CDR1 MNHNS, CDR2 SASEGT. The CDR3 sequence is 18 residues long. The CDR3 DNA follows: TGTGCCAGCAGTCCCGGGCTGGTAGCGGGAGGGTACCAAGAGACCAAGTACTTC. As protein: CASSPGLVAGGYQETKYF.

Ten or more counts support this clone. The V gene is TRBV15, the J gene TRBJ2-3; possible D gene TRBD1, 5 bases. Trimming left V 1 base short and J 2 bases short, with 7 bases between. Germline lookup yields CDR1 LNHNV and CDR2 YYDKDF (reference sequence). The CDR3 is 14 amino acids. This chain's CDR3 is CATSRGQHTDTQYF. The CDR3 nucleotides read TGTGCCACCAGCAGAGGACAGCACACAGATACGCAGTATTTT.

As for this clone: An end of the junction does not agree with germline; a read error may underlie this. This chain joins TRBV19 and TRBJ2-1; 9 nucleotides line up with TRBD2. Germline CDR1 is LNHDA and CDR2 is SQIVND (reference sequence). CDR3 length: 15 residues. The CDR3 here is CACSIAAGGRGEQFF. In DNA form, the CDR3 reads TGTGCCTGTAGTATAGCGGCGGGAGGGCGGGGTGAGCAGTTCTTC.

This clone was found many times. V gene TRBV9 combines with J gene TRBJ2-5, with TRBD2 as a possible D gene (5 bases). CDR1 is SGDLS, CDR2 YYNGEE, per germline. The length of the CDR3 is 14 residues. Between the trimmed V and J ends, which lost 4 bases and 2 bases, there was a span of 12 bases. CDR3 coding DNA: TGTGCCAGCAGCCCCCGGGGTAGGCAAGAGACCCAGTACTTC. This codes for CASSPRGRQETQYF.

This clone was recorded at least ten times. Written as DNA, the CDR3 is TGTGCCAGCAGAACCGGGACTAGCGTCTACAATGAGCAGTTCTTC. This gives the protein CASRTGTSVYNEQFF. The chain joins TRBV27 to TRBJ2-1; 10 nucleotides line up with TRBD2. Germline V gene data show CDR1 as MNHEY and CDR2 as SMNVEV (reference sequence). The CDR3 is made up of 15 amino acids. With 6 bases clipped from V and 3 bases from J, the junction kept 5 bases outside the gene matches.

This clone occurred many times. The CDR3 is CASEGGGGLNQPQHF. Written as DNA, the CDR3 is TGTGCCAGTGAGGGGGGAGGGGGCCTCAATCAGCCCCAGCATTTT. The rearrangement links TRBV19 to TRBJ1-5; TRBD1 matches at 7 bases. CDR3 length: 15 residues. CDR1 is LNHDA and CDR2 is SQIVND in the germline V gene (reference sequence). V shed 8 bases and J 3 bases; nucleotides not matched to a gene: 10.

For this clone: The germline gene is not matched at one end of the junction; a read error may be the cause. The chain uses TRBV6-1 and TRBJ2-7; no clear D gene. The germline CDR1 and CDR2 sequences are MNHNS and SASEGT. The CDR3 totals 12 residues. The CDR3 bases are TGTGCCAGCAGTGAATCTAGGTCTACTCTCCTCTTC. It is translated as CASSESRSTLLF.

Only a few counts were recorded for this clone. The gene calls are TRBV5-5 and TRBJ2-5, with 12 bases that match TRBD1. This CDR3 is 16 amino acids long. Losses at the gene ends were 0 bases for V and 4 bases for J; bases not matched to a gene: 4. Germline V lookup: CDR1 SGHKS, CDR2 YYEKEE (reference sequence). CDR3 coding DNA: TGTGCCAGCAGCTTGGGGGGGACAGGGGGCCGAGAGACCCAGTACTTC. Encoded protein: CASSLGGTGGRETQYF. The full variable domain, completed using reference TRBV5-5 and TRBJ2-5, is DAGVTQSPTHLIKTRGQQVTLRCSPISGHKSVSWYQQVLGQGPQFIFQYYEKEERGRGNFPDRFSARQFPNYSSELNVNALLLGDSALYLCASSLGGTGGRETQYFGPGTRLLVL.

This clone was counted at least ten times. The J gene is TRBJ2-2, the V gene TRBV6-1, with a weak D call TRBD1 (6 bases). V lost 4 bases to trimming and J lost 6 bases, with 9 bases between them. This CDR3 spans 13 amino acids. The germline gives CDR1 MNHNS, CDR2 SASEGT. In DNA, the CDR3 is TGTGCCAGCAGTGTCTACAGGGCCGGGGAGCTGTTTTTT. Its protein is CASSVYRAGELFF.

This clone was seen only a few times. In nucleotides, the CDR3 is TGTGCCAGTAGTACAGGGGGCGCACGGGACACTGAAGCTTTCTTT. Its translation: CASSTGGARDTEAFF. This rearrangement joins TRBV19 to TRBJ1-1, with TRBD1 matching over 8 bases. Germline assignment: CDR1 LNHDA and CDR2 SQIVND (reference sequence). The CDR3 extends over 15 amino acids. V dropped 4 bases and J dropped 3; count of bases not matched to a gene: 7.

This clone was seen repeatedly, ten times or more. Within the sample, other DNA sequences also encode this same CDR3. This sequence joins TRBV7-9 and TRBJ2-5; D unclear. Germline-derived CDR1 and CDR2 are SEHNR and FQNEAQ (reference sequence). CDR3 length: 12 amino acids. The V and J ends lost 0 bases and 5 bases respectively, with 4 bases between them. The CDR3 sequence is CASSLASETQYF. Written as DNA, the CDR3 is TGTGCCAGCAGCTTAGCCAGTGAGACCCAGTACTTC. The whole variable domain, filled in from reference TRBV7-9 and TRBJ2-5, reads DTGVSQNPRHKITKRGQNVTFRCDPISEHNRLYWYRQTLGQGPEFLTYFQNEAQLEKSRLLSDRFSAERPKGSFSTLEIQRTEQGDSAMYLCASSLASETQYFGPGTRLLVL.

This clone has a count of ten or more. V usage is TRBV14 and J usage is TRBJ2-7, with D unresolved. From germline, CDR1 is SGHDN and CDR2 FVKESK. This CDR3 has 13 residues. V lost 0 bases and J lost 6, with 9 bases in between. The CDR3 protein is CASSQELLGEQYF. The CDR3 DNA is TGTGCCAGCAGCCAAGAATTACTTGGCGAGCAGTACTTC.

The table lists this clone with many counts. CDR3 in DNA: TGTGCCAGCAATGGGAGGAGGGATACGCAGTATTTT. Translated, it gives CASNGRRDTQYF. J is TRBJ2-3 and V is TRBV28, with D possibly TRBD2 on 6 matching bases. CDR1 MDHEN and CDR2 SYDVKM come from the germline V gene. The CDR3 covers 12 residues. Trimming left V 7 bases short and J 6 bases short, with 11 bases between.

This clone has at least ten counts. The rearrangement joins TRBV7-9 to TRBJ1-4, with TRBD1 as a possible D gene (6 bases). The CDR3 is 13 residues long. Per the germline V gene, CDR1 is SEHNR and CDR2 is FQNEAQ (reference sequence). V shed 5 bases and J shed 10 bases, with 14 bases lying between them. The CDR3 bases are TGTGCCAGCAGCACTATCGACAGGCCAAAACTGTTTTTT. Its protein is CASSTIDRPKLFF.

This clone has ten or more counts. CDR3 nucleotide sequence: TGTGCCATCAGAGAGCCTAGCAGTACAGATACGCAGTATTTT. As protein: CAIREPSSTDTQYF. The rearrangement joins TRBV10-3 to TRBJ2-3, with D possibly being TRBD2 (5 bases). Germline V gene lookup returns CDR1 ENHRY and CDR2 SYGVKD. The CDR3 is 14 amino acids. V lost 6 bases to trimming and J lost 3 bases, with 13 bases between them.

This clone was observed at least ten times. The rearrangement uses TRBV4-3 and TRBJ2-1; perhaps TRBD2 as D (6 bases). Germline CDR1 reads LGHNA; CDR2 reads YSLEER. The length of the CDR3 is 14 residues. V was clipped by 1 base and J by 4 bases, with 8 bases between them. As DNA, the CDR3 is TGCGCCAGCAGCCAAGGGAGGGGTTACAATGAGCAGTTCTTC. Translating it yields CASSQGRGYNEQFF.

This clone was counted ten times or more. The chain employs TRBV7-9 and TRBJ1-2; maybe TRBD1 (5 bases). Germline-derived CDR1 and CDR2 are SEHNR and FQNEAQ (reference sequence). CDR3 length: 13 residues. V dropped 2 bases and J dropped 9 bases, with 13 bases sitting between them. CDR3 nucleotide sequence: TGTGCCAGCAGCTTAATGAACACGGACAGCTACACCTTC. It codes for CASSLMNTDSYTF.

The table lists this clone with many counts. The J gene is TRBJ2-7, the V gene TRBV3-1; 10 bases map to TRBD1. CDR1 and CDR2 (germline): LGHDT, YNNKEL (reference sequence). The length of the CDR3 is 15 residues. Germline trimming cut 4 bases from V and 5 bases from J; bases unmatched to any gene: 8. CDR3 amino acids: CASSLRTGGTNEQYF. The CDR3 bases are TGTGCCAGCAGCCTACGGACAGGGGGTACGAACGAGCAGTACTTC.

This clone occurred many times. The chain is built from TRBV5-5 and TRBJ2-7, with D tentatively TRBD2 (6 bases). This CDR3 region has 13 residues. Germline V lookup: CDR1 SGHKS, CDR2 YYEKEE (reference sequence). The V end was cut by 2 bases, the J end by 2 bases, with 8 bases between. The CDR3 protein is CASSFGGPYEQYF. The CDR3 coding sequence is TGTGCCAGCAGCTTCGGAGGGCCCTACGAGCAGTACTTC.

This clone was observed at least ten times. V is TRBV13 and J is TRBJ2-7, with TRBD2 identical over 8 bases. The CDR3 is made up of 16 amino acids. Trimming cost V 5 bases and J 0 bases; bases outside gene matches: 9. Germline loops: CDR1 PRHDT, CDR2 FYEKMQ (reference sequence). This CDR3 reads CASSDMNSGNSYEQYF. The DNA of the CDR3 is TGTGCCAGCAGCGATATGAATAGCGGGAACTCCTACGAGCAGTACTTC.

This clone was seen once. J is TRBJ2-2 and V is TRBV30; D gene unclear. Germline lookup yields CDR1 GTSNPN and CDR2 SVGIG (reference sequence). Trimming pared 7 bases from V and 5 bases from J, leaving 8 bases between. The CDR3 length is 11 residues. CDR3 DNA: TGTGCCTCCCGGTTGACCGGGGAGCTGTTTTTT. It codes for CASRLTGELFF.